This T cell receptor (beta chain) was obtained from a study of CD8 T cells in Susac syndrome. High-throughput TCR beta sequencing covered peripheral CD8+ and CD4+ T cells. Deletions cut 3 bases from V and 6 bases from J, with 10 bases between. Germline V gives CDR1 SGDLS, CDR2 YYNGEE. The CDR3 sequence is 14 residues long. RNA in amounts of roughly 0.5 to 1 ug was reverse transcribed with random hexamers. Each CDR3 protein gets one entry after TCRdb re-called the immunoSEQ multiplex PCR reads with MiXCR. The sample includes around 200,000 distinct CDR3 sequences, 90% to 95% seen only once; the top ten take under 0.12%.

This rearrangement joins TRBV9 to TRBJ1-6; possible D gene TRBD1, 6 bases. Sequences were obtained from CD4+ T cells from PBMCs. This sequence originates from a human donor in good health. As DNA, the CDR3 is TGTGCCAGCAGCGCGGACAGTACTAATTCACCCCTCCACTTT. Its protein product is CASSADSTNSPLHF.